Sequencing of this TCR beta chain was carried out in a study of shared clonotypes between healthy human individuals. All participating donors were Caucasian adults from Nashville, Tennessee. The authors divided CD4+ cells into CD45RA+ naive and CD45RA-negative memory subsets. TCRdb's copy holds only in-frame clones and misses some; the assay was immunoSEQ multiplex PCR. The repertoire holds around 2.3 million clones, with approximately 95% as singletons. The germline gives CDR1 MDHEN, CDR2 SYDVKM. V shed 3 bases and J shed 12 bases, with 17 bases lying between them. This CDR3 spans 14 amino acids. Material: naive CD4+ T cells sorted from blood. Subset here: CD45RA+ positively selected. The rearrangement links TRBV28 to TRBJ1-4; D unresolved. This clonotype originated in a young man in good health. The CDR3 DNA follows: TGTGCCAGCAGTTTCCTGGTAGTTGGCTCGGAACTGTTTTTT. It translates to CASSFLVVGSELFF.